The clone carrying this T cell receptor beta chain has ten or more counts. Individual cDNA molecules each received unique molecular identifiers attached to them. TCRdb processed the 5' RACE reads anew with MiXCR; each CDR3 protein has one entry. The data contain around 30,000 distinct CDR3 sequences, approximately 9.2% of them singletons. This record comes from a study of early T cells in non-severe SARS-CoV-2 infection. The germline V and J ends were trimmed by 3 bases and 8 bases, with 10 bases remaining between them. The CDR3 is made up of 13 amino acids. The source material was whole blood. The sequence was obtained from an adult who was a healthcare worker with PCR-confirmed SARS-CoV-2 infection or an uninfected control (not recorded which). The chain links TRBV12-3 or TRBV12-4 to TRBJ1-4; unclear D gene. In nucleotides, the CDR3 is TGTGCCAGCAGTTTCGCAGGCTTAGAAAAACTGTTTTTT. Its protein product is CASSFAGLEKLFF.